The clone carrying this TCR beta chain has more than one count but fewer than ten. Its antigen is not identified. This sample stems from a study of blood T cells in healthy people across ages. Study-wide results and caveats: Because donor CMV status was unknown, expanded clonotype changes were possibly confounded. Unsorted PBMCs ruled out conclusive naive versus antigen-experienced comparison. Whereas aged donors had fewer naive CD4+ cells, long-lived donors had more of them and higher diversity.

Next came a second PCR, run for about 6 to 12 cycles, which used a sample-barcoded 5' primer along with a J-beta primer mix. One entry per CDR3 protein, called by TCRdb with MiXCR from the 5' RACE reads. The sample lists under 2,000,000 distinct CDR3 sequences, roughly 50% occurring once. CDR3 length: 13 amino acids. In germline, CDR1 is SGHDN, CDR2 FVKESK. The ends were cut back, 3 bases at V and 5 bases at J, with 10 bases in the middle. The J gene is TRBJ2-5, the V gene TRBV14, with a possible D match to TRBD2 (5 bases). Sequencing used blood. This receptor was taken from a middle-aged woman in good health. The CDR3: CASSHQGLETQYF. CDR3 nucleotides: TGTGCCAGCAGCCATCAAGGACTCGAGACCCAGTACTTC. Together with reference TRBV14 and TRBJ2-5, the CDR3 gives the full variable domain: EAGVTQFPSHSVIEKGQTVTLRCDPISGHDNLYWYRRVMGKEIKFLLHFVKESKQDESGMPNNRFLAERTGGTYSTLKVQPAELEDSGVYFCASSHQGLETQYFGPGTRLLVL.